This entry features one TCR beta chain sequence. The repertoire was sequenced with immunoSEQ multiplex PCR; TCRdb's copy has only in-frame clones and lacks some. Among fewer than 65,000 clones listed, about 70% were seen once. The germline V gene has CDR1 SGHTA and CDR2 FQGTGA. The CDR3 has 16 amino acids. Trimming pared 2 bases from V and 0 bases from J, leaving 11 bases between. This record comes from a study of T cell clones after liver transplantation. Study details: Tolerance: complete withdrawal held at least one year, liver enzymes staying within twice normal.

The rearrangement uses TRBV7-3 and TRBJ1-3; D call uncertain. The source is a human patient who received a liver transplant. Some T cells may possibly be graft donor cells. Material: CD4+ T cells from blood, obtained at the 22-month timepoint. CDR3 DNA sequence: TGTGCCAGCAGCTTATCGGGAGGCCGCTCTGGAAACACCATATATTTT. Protein product: CASSLSGGRSGNTIYF.